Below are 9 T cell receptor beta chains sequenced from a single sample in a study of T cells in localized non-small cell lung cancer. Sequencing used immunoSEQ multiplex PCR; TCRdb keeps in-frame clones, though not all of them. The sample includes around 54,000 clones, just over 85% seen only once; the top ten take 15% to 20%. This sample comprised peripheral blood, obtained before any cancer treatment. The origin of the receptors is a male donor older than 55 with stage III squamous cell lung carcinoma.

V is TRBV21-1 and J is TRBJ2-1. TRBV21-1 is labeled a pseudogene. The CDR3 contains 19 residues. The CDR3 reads CASSKGKGREFCSYNEQFF. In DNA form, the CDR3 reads TGTGCCAGCAGCAAAGGGAAGGGACGGGAATTTTGCTCCTACAATGAGCAGTTCTTC.

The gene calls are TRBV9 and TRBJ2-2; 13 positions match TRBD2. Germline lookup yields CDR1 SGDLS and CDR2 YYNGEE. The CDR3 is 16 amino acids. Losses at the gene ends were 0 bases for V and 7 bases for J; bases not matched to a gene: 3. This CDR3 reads CASSVETSGGSGELFF. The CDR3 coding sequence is TGTGCCAGCAGCGTAGAGACTAGCGGGGGGAGCGGGGAGCTGTTTTTT.

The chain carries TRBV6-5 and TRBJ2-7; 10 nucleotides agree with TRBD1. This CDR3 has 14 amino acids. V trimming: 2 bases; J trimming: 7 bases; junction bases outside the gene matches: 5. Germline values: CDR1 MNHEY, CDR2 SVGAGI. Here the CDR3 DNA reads TGTGCCAGCAGTTACGACAGGGGGCAGGGTGAGCAGTACTTC. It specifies CASSYDRGQGEQYF.

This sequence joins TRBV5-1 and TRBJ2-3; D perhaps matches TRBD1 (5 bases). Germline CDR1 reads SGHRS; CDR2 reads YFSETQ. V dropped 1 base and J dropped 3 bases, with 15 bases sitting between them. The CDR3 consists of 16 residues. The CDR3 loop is CASSLRSRVLTDTQYF. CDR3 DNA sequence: TGCGCCAGCAGCTTGCGGTCCAGGGTTTTGACAGATACGCAGTATTTT. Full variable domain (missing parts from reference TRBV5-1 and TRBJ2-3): KAGVTQTPRYLIKTRGQQVTLSCSPISGHRSVSWYQQTPGQGLQFLFEYFSETQRNKGNFPGRFSGRQFSNSRSEMNVSTLELGDSALYLCASSLRSRVLTDTQYFGPGTRLTVL.

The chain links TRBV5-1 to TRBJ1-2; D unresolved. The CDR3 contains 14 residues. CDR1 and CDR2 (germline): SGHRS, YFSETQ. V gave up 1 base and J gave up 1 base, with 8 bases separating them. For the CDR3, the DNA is TGCGCCAGCAGCTTGAATAATGTTAACTATGGCTACACCTTC. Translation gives CASSLNNVNYGYTF.

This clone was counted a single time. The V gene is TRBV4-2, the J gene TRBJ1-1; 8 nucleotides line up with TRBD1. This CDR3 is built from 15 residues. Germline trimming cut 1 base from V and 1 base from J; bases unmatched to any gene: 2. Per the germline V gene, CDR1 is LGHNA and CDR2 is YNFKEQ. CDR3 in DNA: TGTGCCAGCAGCCAAGGAGGGACAGGGAACACTGAAGCTTTCTTT. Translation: CASSQGGTGNTEAFF.

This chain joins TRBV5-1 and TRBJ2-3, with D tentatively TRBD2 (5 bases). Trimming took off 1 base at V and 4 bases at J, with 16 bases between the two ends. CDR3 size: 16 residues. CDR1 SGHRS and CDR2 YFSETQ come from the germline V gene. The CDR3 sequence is CASSLSGGRGPDTQYF. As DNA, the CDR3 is TGCGCCAGCAGCTTGAGTGGAGGTCGAGGGCCAGATACGCAGTATTTT.

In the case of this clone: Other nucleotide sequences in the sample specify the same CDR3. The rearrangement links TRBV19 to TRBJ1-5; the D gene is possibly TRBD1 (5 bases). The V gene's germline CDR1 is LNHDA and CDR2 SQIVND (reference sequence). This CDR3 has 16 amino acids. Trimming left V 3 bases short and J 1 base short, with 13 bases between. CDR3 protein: CASSMGRGASNQPQHF. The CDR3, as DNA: TGTGCCAGTAGTATGGGTAGGGGAGCGAGCAATCAGCCCCAGCATTTT.

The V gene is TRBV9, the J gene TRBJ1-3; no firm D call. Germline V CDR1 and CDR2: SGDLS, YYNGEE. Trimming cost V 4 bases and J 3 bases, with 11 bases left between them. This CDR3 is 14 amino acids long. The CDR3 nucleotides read TGTGCCAGCAGCCTAGGCAGTGATGGAAACACCATATATTTT. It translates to CASSLGSDGNTIYF.